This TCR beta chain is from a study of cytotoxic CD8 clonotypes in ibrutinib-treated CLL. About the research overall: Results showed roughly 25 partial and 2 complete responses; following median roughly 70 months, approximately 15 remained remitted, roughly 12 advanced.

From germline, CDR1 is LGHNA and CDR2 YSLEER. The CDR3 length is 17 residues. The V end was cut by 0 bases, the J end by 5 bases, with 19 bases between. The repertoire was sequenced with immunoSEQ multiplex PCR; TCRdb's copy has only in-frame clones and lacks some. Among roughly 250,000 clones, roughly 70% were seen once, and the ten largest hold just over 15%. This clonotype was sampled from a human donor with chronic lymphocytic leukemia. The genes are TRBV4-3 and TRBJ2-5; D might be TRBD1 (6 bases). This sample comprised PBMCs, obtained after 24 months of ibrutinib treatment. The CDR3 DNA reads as TGCGCCAGCAGCCAAGATTATGGTGCAGGGGCAGGGGAGACCCAGTACTTC. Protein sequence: CASSQDYGAGAGETQYF.